This TCR beta chain comes out of a study of blood T cell repertoires in COVID-19. Study-level information: Researchers got acute and convalescent COVID-19 samples from the United States, Italy and Spain. PBMCs, B-cell-depleted T cells, or T cells were the source of the cDNA or gDNA that made up the material.

How the authors handled the data: For nucleated cells, counts were estimated from reference gene primer amplification. Assay: immunoSEQ multiplex PCR; the TCRdb copy retains only in-frame clones and omits some. V, J and clone size derive from that table, while D and trimming were established from the DNA sequence. The top ten hold about 1.7% of the sample, which has 110,000 to 150,000 clones, 80% to 90% seen once. The sample was peripheral blood. The source of this sequence is a woman aged 50 to 60 with acute or convalescent COVID-19.

The CDR3: CASSPGLAGTAKNIQYF. The CDR3, as DNA: TGTGCCAGCTCACCGGGACTAGCGGGAACCGCCAAAAACATTCAGTACTTC. The chain employs TRBV18 and TRBJ2-4; 13 bases line up with TRBD2. Per germline, CDR1 KGHSH and CDR2 LQKENI. The CDR3 totals 17 residues. J lost 1 base, V lost 3 bases, and 3 bases had no gene match.